This T cell receptor beta chain was identified during a study of tumor and adjacent non-tumor tissue in lung cancer. Study as a whole: Histology: under 15 adenocarcinoma, a couple of squamous cell carcinoma, 1 small cell lung cancer. Aged about 30 to 76 years, patients included nine to eleven men and several women with stage I to III disease.

A modified ARM-PCR protocol with three rounds of nested PCR amplified TCRbeta. One entry per CDR3 protein, called by TCRdb with MiXCR from the multiplex PCR reads. The sample records about 200,000 distinct CDR3 sequences, less than 80% being singletons. No cell sorting was done before RNA was extracted from the tissue. CDR1 and CDR2 from the germline V gene are ENHRY and SYGVKD. The CDR3 loop spans 12 amino acids. To note about this clonotype: The junction departs from germline at one end; a sequencing error may be responsible.

The chain carries TRBV10-3 and TRBJ2-7; 7 positions agree with TRBD2. The sample was lung tumor tissue. The sequence came from a man aged 60-69 years with non-small cell lung cancer. CDR3 coding DNA: TGTGCCGTCCAGGGACTAAACTACAAGCAGTACTTC. It translates to CAVQGLNYKQYF.